This T cell receptor beta chain was profiled in a study of T-cell memory formation after mild COVID-19. Study-wide results and caveats: Contracting CD4+ clones were located mainly in CM and EM, and CD8+ clones in EMRA.

Trimming cost V 2 bases and J 4 bases; bases outside gene matches: 7. Per the germline V gene, CDR1 is LGHDT and CDR2 is YNNKEL (reference sequence). The CDR3 consists of 16 residues. TCRdb re-analysed the 5' RACE reads in MiXCR, keeping a single row per CDR3 protein. This sample has 470,000 or so distinct CDR3 sequences, with around 20% found just once. This clonotype was seen at least ten times. The antigen is not known. The specimen was PBMCs or a T cell subset sorted from them (not recorded which). This TCR came from an adult woman who had mild COVID-19 (a few samples of this study predate the infection). Cell type and time point are not known. This chain joins TRBV3-1 and TRBJ2-3; 9 nucleotides line up with TRBD1. CDR3 nucleotide sequence: TGTGCCAGCAGCCAAAGGATCACAGGGGGCGCAGATACGCAGTATTTT. Translated, it gives CASSQRITGGADTQYF.